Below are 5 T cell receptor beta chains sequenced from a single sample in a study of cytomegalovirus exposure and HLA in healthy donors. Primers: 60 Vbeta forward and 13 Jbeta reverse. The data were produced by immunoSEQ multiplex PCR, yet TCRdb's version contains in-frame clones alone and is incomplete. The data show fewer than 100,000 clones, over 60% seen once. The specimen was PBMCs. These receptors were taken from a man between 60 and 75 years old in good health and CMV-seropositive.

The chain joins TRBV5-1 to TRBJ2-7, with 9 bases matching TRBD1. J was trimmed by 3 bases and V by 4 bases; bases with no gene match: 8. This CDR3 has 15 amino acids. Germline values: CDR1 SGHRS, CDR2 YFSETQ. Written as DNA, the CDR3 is TGCGCCAGCAGCCTTTGGACAGGGGATGGCTACGAGCAGTACTTC. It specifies CASSLWTGDGYEQYF.

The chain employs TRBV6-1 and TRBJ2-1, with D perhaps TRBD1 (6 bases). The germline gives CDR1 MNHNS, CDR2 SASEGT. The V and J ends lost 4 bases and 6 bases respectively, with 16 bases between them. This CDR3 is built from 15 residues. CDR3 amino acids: CASSVLTGLPNEQFF. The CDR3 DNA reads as TGTGCCAGCAGTGTCCTAACAGGGCTGCCCAATGAGCAGTTCTTC.

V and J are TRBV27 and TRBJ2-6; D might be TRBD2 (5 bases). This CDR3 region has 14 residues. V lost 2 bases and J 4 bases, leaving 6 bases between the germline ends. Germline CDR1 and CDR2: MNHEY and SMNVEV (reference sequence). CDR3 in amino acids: CASSLGRGANVLTF. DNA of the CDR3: TGTGCCAGCAGTTTAGGGAGAGGGGCCAACGTCCTGACTTTC. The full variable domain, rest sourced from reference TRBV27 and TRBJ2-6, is EAQVTQNPRYLITVTGKKLTVTCSQNMNHEYMSWYRQDPGLGLRQIYYSMNVEVTDKGDVPEGYKVSRKEKRNFPLILESPSPNQTSLYFCASSLGRGANVLTFGAGSRLTVL.

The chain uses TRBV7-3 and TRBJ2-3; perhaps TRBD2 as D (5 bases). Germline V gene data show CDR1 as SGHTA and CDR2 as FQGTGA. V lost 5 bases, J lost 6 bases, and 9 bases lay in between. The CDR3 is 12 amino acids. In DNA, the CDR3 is TGTGCCAGCAGCCCCTCGGGGGATACGCAGTATTTT. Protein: CASSPSGDTQYF.

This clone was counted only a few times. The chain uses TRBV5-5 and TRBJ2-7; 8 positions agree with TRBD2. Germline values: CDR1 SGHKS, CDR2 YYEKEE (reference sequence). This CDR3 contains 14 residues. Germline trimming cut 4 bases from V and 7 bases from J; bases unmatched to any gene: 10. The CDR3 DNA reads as TGTGCCAGCAGCGACCGAGCGGGGGCCTGGGAGCAGTACTTC. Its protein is CASSDRAGAWEQYF. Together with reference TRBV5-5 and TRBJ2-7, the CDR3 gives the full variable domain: DAGVTQSPTHLIKTRGQQVTLRCSPISGHKSVSWYQQVLGQGPQFIFQYYEKEERGRGNFPDRFSARQFPNYSSELNVNALLLGDSALYLCASSDRAGAWEQYFGPGTRLTVT.